This T cell receptor beta chain is drawn from a study of T cell responses to AZD1222 COVID-19 vaccine. Clones were read by immunoSEQ multiplex PCR, and TCRdb kept only the in-frame ones, dropping some. Among approximately 130,000 clones, nearly 90% were seen once, and the ten largest hold around 9.5%. Whole-study results and caveats: Spike-specific TCR breadth and depth rose after two AZD1222 doses.

CDR1 is SGHVS, CDR2 FQNEAQ, per germline. V was clipped by 1 base and J by 3 bases, with 11 bases between them. This CDR3 comprises 15 residues. A note on this clone: Antigen unknown.

The rearrangement links TRBV7-8 to TRBJ2-3, with D perhaps TRBD1 (5 bases). The material sequenced was peripheral blood, taken 28 days after the second AZD1222 dose. The receptor was isolated from an adult who received the AZD1222 COVID-19 vaccine. The CDR3 sequence: CASSLGQGITDTQYF. CDR3 DNA sequence: TGTGCCAGCAGCTTAGGGCAGGGCATAACAGATACGCAGTATTTT.